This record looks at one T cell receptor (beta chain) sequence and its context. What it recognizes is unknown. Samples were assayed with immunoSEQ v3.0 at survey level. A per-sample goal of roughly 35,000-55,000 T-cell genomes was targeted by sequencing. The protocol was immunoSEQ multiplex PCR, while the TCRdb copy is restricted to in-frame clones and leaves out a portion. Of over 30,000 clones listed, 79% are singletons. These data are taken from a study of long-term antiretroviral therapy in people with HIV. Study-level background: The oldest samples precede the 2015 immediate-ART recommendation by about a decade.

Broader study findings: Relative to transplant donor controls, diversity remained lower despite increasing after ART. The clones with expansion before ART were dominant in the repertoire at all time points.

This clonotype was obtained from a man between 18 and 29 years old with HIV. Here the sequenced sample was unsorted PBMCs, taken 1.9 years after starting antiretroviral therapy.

Written as DNA, the CDR3 is TGTGCCAGCAGCTTAGGGGATATGAACACTGAAGCTTTCTTT. Amino acids: CASSLGDMNTEAFF. The rearrangement uses TRBV7-9 and TRBJ1-1; D not resolved. The germline V and J ends were trimmed by 1 base and 0 bases, with 6 bases remaining between them. Germline CDR1 is SEHNR and CDR2 is FQNEAQ (reference sequence). The CDR3 extends over 14 amino acids.